This TCR beta chain originates from a study of CD8+ T cells in alopecia areata. The study, taken as a whole, reports: In patients, TCRs were shared less clearly than in mice, and HLA may possibly be involved. Higher clonality than in normal scalp was seen in lesional scalp, especially alopecia totalis/universalis. There were also resident alphabeta T cells of normal skin sequenced in scalp samples.

RNA extraction and reverse transcription yielded cDNA as sequencing template. The data were produced by immunoSEQ multiplex PCR, yet TCRdb's version contains in-frame clones alone and is incomplete. Counted here are some 160,000 clones, approximately 65% occurring once; the ten biggest clones make up about 40%. A FACSAria was used to sort CD4+ and CD8+ T cells. These cells came from PBMCs. This clone was detected only a few times. Its specificity is unknown. The TCR was taken from a human donor in good health. The sequenced material came from CD8+ T cells sorted from blood.

CDR3 in DNA: TGCGCCAGCAGCCAAGATTCGGATAGCTCCTACGAGCAGTACTTC. The encoded protein is CASSQDSDSSYEQYF. The chain has TRBV4-1 and TRBJ2-7; no definite D call. This CDR3 comprises 15 residues. CDR1 is MGHRA and CDR2 is YSYEKL in the germline V gene. V was trimmed by 0 bases and J by 0 bases, leaving 9 bases between them.